Each of the 29 T cell receptor beta chains below was sequenced from the same sample in a study of T cell repertoires in cytomegalovirus infection. One entry per CDR3 protein, called by TCRdb with MiXCR from the reads. The sample includes more than 350,000 distinct CDR3 sequences, about a third of them seen just once. The specimen was PBMCs. The receptors were gathered from a human donor in good health (CMV status not recorded). Some clones in this sample may be carry-over from other donors' samples.

This clonotype was counted a single time. The chain joins TRBV4-3 to TRBJ1-2; 8 bases agree with TRBD1. In germline, CDR1 is LGHNA, CDR2 YSLEER. The CDR3 totals 13 residues. The trim removed 4 bases at V and 8 bases at J, leaving 6 bases unmatched. The CDR3 reads CASSPEQGGGYTF. The CDR3 DNA reads TGCGCCAGCAGCCCGGAACAGGGGGGGGGCTACACCTTC.

The chain recombines TRBV20-1 with TRBJ2-7; the match to TRBD2 covers 8 bases. Per the germline V gene, CDR1 is DFQATT and CDR2 is SNEGSKA (reference sequence). The CDR3 consists of 16 residues. V gave up 3 bases and J gave up 4 bases; unmatched junction bases: 14. The CDR3 loop is CSASPPDGLAVYEQYF. As DNA, the CDR3 is TGCAGTGCTAGTCCTCCGGACGGACTAGCAGTTTACGAGCAGTACTTC.

This clonotype was counted at least ten times. This chain connects TRBV14 to TRBJ2-6; TRBD1 might be the D (6 bases). The CDR3 runs to 19 residues. V shed 0 bases and J shed 0 bases, with 15 bases lying between them. Germline V gene data show CDR1 as SGHDN and CDR2 as FVKESK. The CDR3 sequence is CASSQEMDSTVSGANVLTF. The CDR3 nucleotides read TGTGCCAGCAGCCAAGAAATGGACAGTACCGTCTCTGGGGCCAACGTCCTGACTTTC. The full variable domain, completed using reference TRBV14 and TRBJ2-6, is EAGVTQFPSHSVIEKGQTVTLRCDPISGHDNLYWYRRVMGKEIKFLLHFVKESKQDESGMPNNRFLAERTGGTYSTLKVQPAELEDSGVYFCASSQEMDSTVSGANVLTFGAGSRLTVL.

The chain uses TRBV4-2 and TRBJ1-1; a weak D match, TRBD1 (5 bases). The V end lost 4 bases, the J end lost 3 bases, and 21 bases lay between the germline ends. Germline V gives CDR1 LGHNA, CDR2 YNFKEQ. The CDR3 is 17 residues long. The CDR3 here is CASSLMRGGTEDTEAFF. In DNA, the CDR3 is TGTGCCAGCAGCCTTATGAGGGGCGGGACCGAGGACACTGAAGCTTTCTTT.

This clonotype was picked up a small number of times. The chain couples TRBV11-1 to TRBJ2-3; 7 bases fit TRBD2. The ends lost 5 bases at V and 4 bases at J; junction bases unmatched: 12. The germline gives CDR1 SGHAT, CDR2 FQDESV (reference sequence). The CDR3 has 16 amino acids. CDR3: CASSQRGRRPPDTQYF. CDR3 coding DNA: TGTGCCAGCAGCCAGCGGGGCCGCAGGCCCCCAGATACGCAGTATTTT. The full variable domain, in which reference TRBV11-1 and TRBJ2-3 provide the parts outside the CDR3, is EAEVAQSPRYKITEKSQAVAFWCDPISGHATLYWYRQILGQGPELLVQFQDESVVDDSQLPKDRFSAERLKGVDSTLKIQPAELGDSAMYLCASSQRGRRPPDTQYFGPGTRLTVL.

As to this clonotype: Lacking the conserved final phenylalanine or tryptophan, this CDR3 likely reflects a read error. The chain combines TRBV28 with TRBJ1-3; tentative D call: TRBD1 (5 bases). The CDR3 is made up of 14 amino acids. Germline V lookup: CDR1 MDHEN, CDR2 SYDVKM. Trimming removed 3 bases at V and 3 bases at J, with 9 bases between. CDR3 nucleotides: TGTGCCAGCAGTTTTTCGGACAATGGAAACACCATATATTCT. Amino acids: CASSFSDNGNTIYS.

This clonotype was seen at least ten times. The chain employs TRBV25-1 and TRBJ2-5; D is unresolved. CDR3 size: 10 residues. Deletions cut 3 bases from V and 7 bases from J, with 3 bases between. CDR1 MGHDK and CDR2 SYGVNS come from the germline V gene. The CDR3: CASSDGTQYF. As DNA, the CDR3 is TGTGCCAGCAGTGACGGGACCCAGTACTTC.

The chain combines TRBV7-2 with TRBJ2-7; tentative D call: TRBD1 (6 bases). The V and J ends lost 5 bases and 5 bases respectively, with 19 bases between them. Germline V CDR1 and CDR2: SGHTA, FQGNSA. The CDR3 has 15 residues. The CDR3 reads CASSLETGVSNEQYF. In nucleotides, the CDR3 is TGTGCCAGCAGCCTCGAGACAGGAGTCTCGAACGAGCAGTACTTC.

The chain carries TRBV28 and TRBJ1-6; D perhaps matches TRBD1 (5 bases). The CDR3 consists of 16 residues. The V gene's germline CDR1 is MDHEN and CDR2 SYDVKM. V lost 6 bases and J lost 7, with 19 bases in between. The CDR3 here is CASRITRRGENSPLHF. In nucleotides, the CDR3 is TGTGCCAGCAGGATAACTCGAAGGGGAGAAAATTCACCCCTCCACTTT.

This clonotype was seen ten or more times. J is TRBJ2-7 and V is TRBV4-1, with 7 bases that match TRBD1. Germline lookup yields CDR1 MGHRA and CDR2 YSYEKL. The CDR3 runs to 15 residues. With 3 bases clipped from V and 3 bases from J, the junction kept 8 bases outside the gene matches. The chain's CDR3 is CASSQVQQGIYEQYF. In DNA form, the CDR3 reads TGCGCCAGCAGCCAGGTCCAACAGGGGATCTACGAGCAGTACTTC.

This clonotype was seen more than once but under ten times. This chain connects TRBV24-1 to TRBJ2-3, with 8 bases matching TRBD1. The CDR3 covers 14 residues. The trim removed 5 bases at V and 3 bases at J, leaving 3 bases unmatched. Germline V gene sequence: CDR1 KGHDR, CDR2 SFDVKD. CDR3 residues: CATSGQGTTDTQYF. CDR3 sequence (DNA): TGTGCCACCAGTGGACAGGGGACTACAGATACGCAGTATTTT.

CDR3 DNA: TGTGCCAGCAGCTTGGCCCCGTTTAGCACAGATACGCAGTATTTT. It specifies CASSLAPFSTDTQYF. The gene calls are TRBV5-6 and TRBJ2-3; D is undetermined. Germline assignment: CDR1 SGHDT and CDR2 YYEEEE. Trimming pared 0 bases from V and 0 bases from J, leaving 8 bases between. The CDR3 runs 15 residues.

The gene calls are TRBV3-1 and TRBJ1-1, with no clear D. The germline CDR1 and CDR2 sequences are LGHDT and YNNKEL (reference sequence). This CDR3 contains 13 residues. V was cut by 0 bases and J by 5 bases, with 7 bases left in between. CDR3 in DNA: TGTGCCAGCAGCCAAGAGTGGGGTACTGAAGCTTTCTTT. This codes for CASSQEWGTEAFF.

This clonotype turned up a few times. The rearrangement links TRBV7-6 to TRBJ1-6; no reliable D call. The germline CDR1 and CDR2 sequences are SGHVS and FNYEAQ. CDR3 length equals 18 residues. V was pared by 4 bases and J by 0 bases, with 16 bases between. In nucleotides, the CDR3 is TGTGCCAGCAGCTCCCTCGAGGGTGCAAGCTCCTATAATTCACCCCTCCACTTT. Protein: CASSSLEGASSYNSPLHF.

This clonotype was seen at least ten times. The chain carries TRBV12-3 or TRBV12-4 and TRBJ1-1; tentatively, D is TRBD1 (6 bases). The CDR3 contains 13 residues. V lost 5 bases and J lost 1, with 8 bases in between. The CDR3 spells CASSEQGNTEAFF. CDR3 in DNA: TGTGCCAGCAGTGAACAGGGGAACACTGAAGCTTTCTTT.

The chain has TRBV11-2 and TRBJ2-1; no reliable D call. Germline V lookup: CDR1 SGHAT, CDR2 FQNNGV. Trimming took off 4 bases at V and 4 bases at J, with 8 bases between the two ends. The CDR3 is made up of 13 amino acids. Here the CDR3 DNA reads TGTGCCAGCAGCTCTGAGCAGTACAATGAGCAGTTCTTC. Protein sequence: CASSSEQYNEQFF.

This clonotype has more than one count but fewer than ten. This chain connects TRBV20-1 to TRBJ2-7; perhaps TRBD1 as D (6 bases). CDR1 DFQATT and CDR2 SNEGSKA come from the germline V gene (reference sequence). V was clipped by 0 bases and J by 0 bases, with 12 bases between them. This CDR3 has 15 amino acids. The DNA of the CDR3 is TGCAGTGCTAGAGATGGGGACAAATTCTCCTACGAGCAGTACTTC. It yields the protein CSARDGDKFSYEQYF.

This clonotype was picked up many times. J is TRBJ2-1 and V is TRBV7-2, with TRBD1 matching over 7 bases. CDR3 length: 14 amino acids. Unmatched junction bases numbered 5, after V lost 5 bases and J lost 4 bases. CDR1 and CDR2 from the germline V gene are SGHTA and FQGNSA. CDR3 sequence reads: CASSTRQGYNEQFF. CDR3 DNA sequence: TGTGCCAGCAGCACCCGACAGGGTTACAATGAGCAGTTCTTC.

Worth noting for this clonotype: Being one base from a much bigger clone, this may be a read error. The chain employs TRBV28 and TRBJ2-7; possibly TRBD1 for D (5 bases). Germline V CDR1 and CDR2: MDHEN, SYDVKM. The CDR3 runs 15 residues. V lost 5 bases to trimming and J lost 6 bases, with 20 bases between them. The DNA for the CDR3 is TGTGCCAGCAGTGAAAGTGGGGCTATACCCTCCGAGCAGTACTTC. It codes for CASSESGAIPSEQYF. The whole variable domain, filled in from reference TRBV28 and TRBJ2-7, reads DVKVTQSSRYLVKRTGEKVFLECVQDMDHENMFWYRQDPGLGLRLIYFSYDVKMKEKGDIPEGYSVSREKKERFSLILESASTNQTSMYLCASSESGAIPSEQYFGPGTRLTVT.

The V gene is TRBV4-3, the J gene TRBJ2-3, with D possibly called TRBD1 or TRBD2 (6 bases each). This CDR3 comprises 16 residues. Germline V gene sequence: CDR1 LGHNA, CDR2 YSLEER. The germline V and J ends were trimmed by 1 base and 2 bases, with 13 bases remaining between them. The CDR3 sequence: CASSQGGAWFTDTQYF. DNA of the CDR3: TGCGCCAGCAGCCAAGGGGGGGCTTGGTTCACAGATACGCAGTATTTT.

This sequence joins TRBV4-1 and TRBJ2-7; D might be TRBD2 (6 bases). Germline lookup yields CDR1 MGHRA and CDR2 YSYEKL. V lost 0 bases and J 3 bases, leaving 18 bases between the germline ends. The CDR3 spans 17 residues. CDR3 loop: CASSQDFREVFVYEQYF. Written as DNA, the CDR3 is TGCGCCAGCAGCCAAGACTTCAGGGAGGTATTCGTCTACGAGCAGTACTTC.

The sample holds a few counts of this clonotype. V gene TRBV5-1 combines with J gene TRBJ2-2; 10 nucleotides agree with TRBD1. The CDR3 runs 15 residues. Germline V gives CDR1 SGHRS, CDR2 YFSETQ. The V segment lost 4 bases and the J segment 5 bases; nucleotides outside the gene matches: 5. Here the CDR3 reads CASSTRDRGTGELFF. Written as DNA, the CDR3 is TGCGCCAGCAGCACCCGGGACAGGGGTACCGGGGAGCTGTTTTTT.

This clonotype was detected once. The missing conserved phenylalanine or tryptophan at the end of this CDR3 makes a read error likely. CDR3 region: CASSLPGHRYEQYL. CDR3 in DNA: TGTGCCAGCAGCTTGCCGGGACACCGTTACGAGCAGTACTTA. This sequence joins TRBV7-9 and TRBJ2-7, with D maybe TRBD1 (6 bases). This CDR3 contains 14 residues. V lost 3 bases and J lost 4, with 13 bases in between. The germline V gene encodes CDR1 SEHNR and CDR2 FQNEAQ (reference sequence).

There are a few counts of this clonotype. This chain joins TRBV2 and TRBJ1-1; D remains unclear. This CDR3 contains 14 residues. Germline V gene lookup returns CDR1 SNHLY and CDR2 FYNNEI. V lost 7 bases to trimming and J lost 0 bases, with 12 bases between them. The CDR3 loop is CASKDGLMNTEAFF. CDR3 coding DNA: TGTGCCAGCAAGGACGGCCTAATGAACACTGAAGCTTTCTTT.

This clonotype was detected only a few times. V is TRBV4-1 and J is TRBJ2-1; maybe TRBD2 (6 bases). Germline V gives CDR1 MGHRA, CDR2 YSYEKL. The CDR3 spans 15 residues. Deletions cut 0 bases from V and 4 bases from J, with 10 bases between. The CDR3 DNA reads as TGCGCCAGCAGCCAAGAGCCTCTAGCGTACAATGAGCAGTTCTTC. Translating it yields CASSQEPLAYNEQFF.

V is TRBV5-6 and J is TRBJ2-7; perhaps TRBD1 as D (6 bases). Germline loops: CDR1 SGHDT, CDR2 YYEEEE. The length of the CDR3 is 14 residues. Trimming left V 5 bases short and J 2 bases short, with 14 bases between. The CDR3 region is CASSQFDRTYEQYF. The CDR3 nucleotides read TGTGCCAGCAGTCAGTTTGACAGGACCTACGAGCAGTACTTC.

There are a few counts of this clonotype. The V and J genes are TRBV19 and TRBJ2-1; D is unresolved. Per the germline V gene, CDR1 is LNHDA and CDR2 is SQIVND (reference sequence). V lost 6 bases, J lost 7 bases, and 13 bases lay in between. CDR3 length equals 13 residues. The CDR3 DNA is TGTGCCAGTAGCATCTCAGACTCGAATGAGCAGTTCTTC. Encoded protein: CASSISDSNEQFF.

The chain employs TRBV11-3 and TRBJ2-1; 12 nucleotides align to TRBD2. This CDR3 has 17 residues. Per the germline V gene, CDR1 is SGHNT and CDR2 is YENEEA. Trimming removed 5 bases from V and 5 bases from J; junction bases left unmatched: 10. The CDR3 DNA is TGTGCCAGCAGCCCTGCTAGCGGGGGGGCTGGGAACAATGAGCAGTTCTTC. Translated, it gives CASSPASGGAGNNEQFF.

This clonotype turned up a few times. The chain couples TRBV4-1 to TRBJ2-4, with TRBD2 as a possible D gene (5 bases). V lost 4 bases and J lost 0, with 16 bases in between. CDR1 MGHRA and CDR2 YSYEKL come from the germline V gene. The CDR3 is made up of 17 amino acids. The DNA for the CDR3 is TGCGCCAGCAGCCTATTGGACGGGGATTTAGCCAAAAACATTCAGTACTTC. Its protein is CASSLLDGDLAKNIQYF.